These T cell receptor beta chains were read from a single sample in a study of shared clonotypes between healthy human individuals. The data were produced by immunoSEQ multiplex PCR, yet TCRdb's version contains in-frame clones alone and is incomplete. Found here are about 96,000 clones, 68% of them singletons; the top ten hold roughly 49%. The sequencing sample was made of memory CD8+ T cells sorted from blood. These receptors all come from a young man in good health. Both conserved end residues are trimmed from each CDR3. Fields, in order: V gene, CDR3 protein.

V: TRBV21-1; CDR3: ASSKGSNRYEQY
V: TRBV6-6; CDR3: ASSPGPPYEQY
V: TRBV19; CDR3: ASSIDGSGRAFTGELF
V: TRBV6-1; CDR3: ASSANTGEGGNTIY
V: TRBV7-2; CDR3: ASSLGWAAGELF
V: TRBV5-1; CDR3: ASSFTGSAENIQY
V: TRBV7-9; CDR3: ASSLGWTGDFYNEQF
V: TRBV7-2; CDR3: ASRDIWTSGGSYEQY
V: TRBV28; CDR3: ASRGRPEAF
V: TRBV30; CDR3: ACPTGGTEAF
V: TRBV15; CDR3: ATSSWVGRGHEKLF
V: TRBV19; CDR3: ASSIPRVGSHEQY
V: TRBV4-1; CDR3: ASSQALGQAPVLT
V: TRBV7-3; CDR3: ASSLFGHNEQF
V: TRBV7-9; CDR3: ASSFYSGGTDTQY
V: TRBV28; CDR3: ASILDPQSSYEQY
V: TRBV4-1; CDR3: ASSQALQGARNEQY
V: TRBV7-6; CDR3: ASSLEGQYNEQF
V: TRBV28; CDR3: ASTPTSRSSYEQY
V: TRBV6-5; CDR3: ASSEWGGTEAF
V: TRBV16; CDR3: ASSQGTGLDYGYT
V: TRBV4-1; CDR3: ASSEAGGWDTEAF
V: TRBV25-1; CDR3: ASSDKTGDEQF
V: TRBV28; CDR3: ASSPGQEEKLF
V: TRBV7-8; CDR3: ASSLRTGSPQH
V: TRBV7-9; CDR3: ASSPRGGGSQPQH
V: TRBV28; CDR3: ASSLAGQINEQF
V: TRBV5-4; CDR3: ASSWGDIQETQY
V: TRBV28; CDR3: ASSPPWTGDTQY
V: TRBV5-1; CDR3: ASSLGPDMYEQY
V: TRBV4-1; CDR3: ASSQVPGGSDTQY
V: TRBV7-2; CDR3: ASSLAAGSSEQY
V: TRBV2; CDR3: ASTAEQDTEAF
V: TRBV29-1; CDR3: SVTNGRNTEAF
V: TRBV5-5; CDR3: ASNPGDRVAYEQY
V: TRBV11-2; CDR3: ASSSGRVSEQY
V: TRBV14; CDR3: ASSHTGEQY
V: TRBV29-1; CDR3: SVGHRYNNEQF
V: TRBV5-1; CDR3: ASSSGSYEQY
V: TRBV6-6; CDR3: ARSPGYT
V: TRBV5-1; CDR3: ASSLEGMNTEAF
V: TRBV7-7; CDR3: ASRTGTSGRGTGELF
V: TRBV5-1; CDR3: ASSLAQDPLTDTQY
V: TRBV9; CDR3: ASSAYSGTGLSYEQY
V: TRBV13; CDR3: ASSTRTAGYT
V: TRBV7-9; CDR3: ASSGMGLAGGAADTQY
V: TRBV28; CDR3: ASTTPETQY
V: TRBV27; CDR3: ASSPRQEVYGYT
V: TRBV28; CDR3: ATGTTYEQY
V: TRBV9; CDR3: ASSPRTSWGAGELF
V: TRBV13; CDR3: ASRNPLMEAGNTEAF
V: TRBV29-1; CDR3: SVGGGNQPQH
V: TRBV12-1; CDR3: ASSLGAGGTYEQY
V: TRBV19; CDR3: ASRRGSTGYT
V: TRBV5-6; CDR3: ASSLGAGNTEAF